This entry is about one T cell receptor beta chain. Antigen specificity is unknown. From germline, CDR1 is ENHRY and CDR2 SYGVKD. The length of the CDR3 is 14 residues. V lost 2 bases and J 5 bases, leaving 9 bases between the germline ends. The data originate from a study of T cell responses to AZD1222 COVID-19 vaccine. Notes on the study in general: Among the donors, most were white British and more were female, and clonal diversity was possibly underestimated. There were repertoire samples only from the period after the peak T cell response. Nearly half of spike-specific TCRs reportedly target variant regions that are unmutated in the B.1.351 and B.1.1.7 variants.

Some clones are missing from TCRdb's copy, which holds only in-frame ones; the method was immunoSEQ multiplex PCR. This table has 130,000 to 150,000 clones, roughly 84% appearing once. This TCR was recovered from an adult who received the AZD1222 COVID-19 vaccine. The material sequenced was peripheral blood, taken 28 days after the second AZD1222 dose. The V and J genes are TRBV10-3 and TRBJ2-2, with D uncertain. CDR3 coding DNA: TGTGCCATCAGTGAGGAGGTCAAAACCGGGGAGCTGTTTTTT. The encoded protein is CAISEEVKTGELFF.